What follows are 29 T cell receptor beta chains derived from one specimen sequenced in a study of T cell repertoires in cytomegalovirus infection (dated by TCRdb to between 2019 and 2020). The instrument given in TCRdb is Illumina HiSeq 1500. The public sequencing data were trimmed at Q25 with fastp and processed into clonotypes with MiXCR by TCRdb, which kept only in-frame beta chains. Every entry covers one CDR3 protein and lists the most common genes and DNA from its rows. Counted in this sample were 200,000 to 300,000 distinct CDR3 sequences; 6% to 8% of them appeared once. 5.5% to 6.5% of the sample goes to the ten largest clones. Input material: PBMCs. Source of these receptors: a human donor in good health (CMV status not recorded). Some clones in this sample may be carry-over from other donors' samples.

This chain uses TRBV7-2 with TRBJ2-4, with TRBD2 matching over 10 bases. Unmatched junction bases numbered 2, after V lost 0 bases and J lost 6 bases. This CDR3 spans 15 amino acids. CDR1 and CDR2 from the germline V gene are SGHTA and FQGNSA. The CDR3 spells CASSLALAGLNIQYF. The CDR3 DNA is TGTGCCAGCAGCTTAGCACTAGCGGGGTTAAACATTCAGTACTTC.

This clonotype was picked up many times. The CDR3 loop is CASSLRHHNEQFF. CDR3 DNA sequence: TGTGCCAGCAGTTTAAGACACCACAATGAGCAGTTCTTC. This chain uses TRBV28 with TRBJ2-1; D unclear. The CDR3 sequence is 13 residues long. Looked up from germline, CDR1 is MDHEN and CDR2 is SYDVKM. V was clipped by 2 bases and J by 5 bases, with 7 bases between them.

In this sample, this clonotype turned up many times. This chain links TRBV6-4 with TRBJ1-1; no definite D call. V shed 6 bases and J shed 6 bases, with 23 bases lying between them. The CDR3 is 16 residues long. Germline V gene data show CDR1 as MRHNA and CDR2 as SNTAGT. This CDR3 is CASRRDRSAGGAEAFF. The CDR3 DNA reads TGTGCCAGCAGAAGAGACCGGAGCGCCGGAGGCGCTGAAGCTTTCTTT.

This sequence joins TRBV6-6 and TRBJ1-1, with D possibly matching TRBD1 (6 bases). From germline, CDR1 is MNHNY and CDR2 SVGAGI (reference sequence). V lost 8 bases and J 0 bases, leaving 19 bases between the germline ends. This CDR3 spans 16 amino acids. CDR3 region: CASFRSKTGMNTEAFF. CDR3 coding DNA: TGTGCCAGCTTCCGATCCAAGACAGGCATGAACACTGAAGCTTTCTTT.

V is TRBV12-5 and J is TRBJ1-5; D is perhaps TRBD1 (5 bases). CDR1 LGHNT and CDR2 FRNRAP come from the germline V gene. The CDR3 extends over 13 amino acids. Trimming took 4 bases from V and 5 from J, leaving 9 bases between them. CDR3 sequence: CASGSGEDQPQHF. In nucleotides, the CDR3 is TGTGCTAGTGGTTCGGGGGAGGATCAGCCCCAGCATTTT.

This clonotype showed up many times. This chain joins TRBV7-6 and TRBJ2-4, with D possibly called TRBD1 or TRBD2 (5 bases each). Germline values: CDR1 SGHVS, CDR2 FNYEAQ. The CDR3 length is 16 residues. The germline V and J ends were trimmed by 1 base and 0 bases, with 10 bases remaining between them. This CDR3 is CASSLGAGGAKNIQYF. Here the CDR3 DNA reads TGTGCCAGCAGCTTAGGTGCTGGGGGAGCCAAAAACATTCAGTACTTC.

V and J are TRBV5-4 and TRBJ1-2; no reliable D call. This CDR3 contains 14 residues. CDR1 and CDR2 (germline): SGHNT, YYREEE (reference sequence). V was cut by 4 bases and J by 2 bases, with 12 bases left in between. CDR3 in DNA: TGTGCCAGCAGCCCGCCCGACTCCAACTATGGCTACACCTTC. It yields the protein CASSPPDSNYGYTF. Complete variable domain (other parts from reference TRBV5-4 and TRBJ1-2): ETGVTQSPTHLIKTRGQQVTLRCSSQSGHNTVSWYQQALGQGPQFIFQYYREEENGRGNFPPRFSGLQFPNYSSELNVNALELDDSALYLCASSPPDSNYGYTFGSGTRLTVV.

Worth noting for this clonotype: A much larger clone is a single base away; this may be a read error. V gene TRBV19 combines with J gene TRBJ2-7, with D tentatively TRBD1 (5 bases). The germline gives CDR1 LNHDA, CDR2 SQIVND (reference sequence). V dropped 5 bases and J dropped 1 base, with 12 bases sitting between them. The CDR3 has 14 residues. CDR3 in amino acids: CASSWEQASYEQYF. As DNA, the CDR3 is TGTGCCAGTAGTTGGGAACAGGCTTCCTACGAGCAGTACTTC. Complete variable domain (other parts from reference TRBV19 and TRBJ2-7): DGGITQSPKYLFRKEGQNVTLSCEQNLNHDAMYWYRQDPGQGLRLIYYSQIVNDFQKGDIAEGYSVSREKKESFPLTVTSAQKNPTAFYLCASSWEQASYEQYFGPGTRLTVT.

In its sample, this clonotype was seen many times. This sequence joins TRBV7-2 and TRBJ2-7; D is unclear. The CDR3 extends over 11 amino acids. Trimming cost V 4 bases and J 4 bases, with 5 bases left between them. CDR1 and CDR2 from the germline V gene are SGHTA and FQGNSA. The CDR3 region has the DNA TGTGCCAGCAGCTATAGGTACGAGCAGTACTTC. The encoded protein is CASSYRYEQYF.

This clonotype was detected ten times or more. The rearrangement uses TRBV19 and TRBJ2-1; weak D call: TRBD2 (5 bases). V was cut by 1 base and J by 0 bases, with 10 bases left in between. There are 16 residues in the CDR3. Per germline, CDR1 LNHDA and CDR2 SQIVND (reference sequence). The CDR3 sequence is CASSIGERSSYNEQFF. CDR3 nucleotides: TGTGCCAGTAGTATAGGGGAGAGGAGCTCCTACAATGAGCAGTTCTTC.

This clonotype was seen at least ten times. The gene calls are TRBV12-3 or TRBV12-4 and TRBJ2-5; D may be TRBD1 (7 bases). With 6 bases removed from V and 7 bases from J, the gap between germline ends came to 9 bases. The CDR3 sequence is 11 residues long. The CDR3 DNA reads TGTGCCAGCAGCCAGGGGGGGACCCAGTACTTC. Protein product: CASSQGGTQYF.

This clonotype was recorded many times. The rearrangement joins TRBV6-2 or TRBV6-3 to TRBJ1-5; D is perhaps TRBD1 (6 bases). The CDR3 covers 15 residues. V was trimmed by 0 bases and J by 7 bases, leaving 13 bases between them. Germline CDR1 MNHEY, CDR2 SVGEGT. In DNA, the CDR3 is TGTGCCAGCAGTTACTCAGGGGGGATCAGCCAGCCCCAGCATTTT. Protein sequence: CASSYSGGISQPQHF.

This chain connects TRBV9 to TRBJ2-7; D not resolved. The V gene lost 4 bases and the J gene lost 7 bases, with 9 bases spanning the gap. Germline lookup yields CDR1 SGDLS and CDR2 YYNGEE. This CDR3 comprises 11 residues. The CDR3 DNA reads as TGTGCCAGCAGCTCTCAGGAGGAGCAGTACTTC. Translated, it gives CASSSQEEQYF.

The rearrangement uses TRBV20-1 and TRBJ1-3; possible D gene TRBD1, 5 bases. From germline, CDR1 is DFQATT and CDR2 SNEGSKA (reference sequence). The CDR3 length is 14 residues. Trimming stripped 1 base from V and 4 bases from J, with 11 bases between. CDR3 DNA sequence: TGCAGTGCTAGAGTCAGGGTAAACGGAAACACCATATATTTT. This gives the protein CSARVRVNGNTIYF.

The table lists this clonotype with many counts. The chain combines TRBV7-2 with TRBJ2-1; D possibly corresponds to TRBD2 (7 bases). The germline V gene encodes CDR1 SGHTA and CDR2 FQGNSA. Trimming cost V 1 base and J 8 bases, with 18 bases left between them. The CDR3 consists of 16 residues. The CDR3 loop reads CASSLVGWGGRDEQFF. CDR3 DNA: TGTGCCAGCAGCTTAGTAGGATGGGGGGGGCGGGATGAGCAGTTCTTC.

This clonotype was detected many times. The chain couples TRBV12-3 or TRBV12-4 to TRBJ1-3; no clear D. V lost 7 bases, J lost 0 bases, and 16 bases lay in between. The CDR3 length is 16 residues. Here the CDR3 reads CASTHFRRNSGNTIYF. The CDR3 region has the DNA TGTGCCAGCACCCATTTCAGGAGAAACTCTGGAAACACCATATATTTT.

This clonotype was counted at least ten times. The V and J genes are TRBV7-2 and TRBJ2-7, with D perhaps matching TRBD1 (5 bases). Germline assignment: CDR1 SGHTA and CDR2 FQGNSA. V lost 5 bases, J lost 2 bases, and 10 bases lay in between. This CDR3 contains 13 residues. CDR3 sequence: CASSKGNPYEQYF. In DNA form, the CDR3 reads TGTGCCAGCAGCAAGGGGAACCCCTACGAGCAGTACTTC.

This clonotype occurred many times. The rearrangement joins TRBV7-2 to TRBJ2-3; 14 positions match TRBD2. The CDR3 consists of 15 residues. With V trimmed by 8 bases and J by 5 bases, 6 bases remained unmatched. Germline CDR1 SGHTA, CDR2 FQGNSA. The CDR3 is CASRTSGGPQDTQYF. CDR3 DNA sequence: TGTGCCAGCCGGACTAGCGGGGGGCCTCAAGATACGCAGTATTTT.

In this sample, this clonotype turned up many times. The V gene is TRBV5-5, the J gene TRBJ2-7; D gene unclear. The CDR3 extends over 13 amino acids. V was shortened by 3 bases and J by 1 base, with 8 bases between the two germline ends. Germline lookup yields CDR1 SGHKS and CDR2 YYEKEE (reference sequence). This chain's CDR3 is CASSSGPSYEQYF. The DNA for the CDR3 is TGTGCCAGCAGCTCAGGTCCTTCCTACGAGCAGTACTTC.

In its sample, this clonotype was seen many times. V usage is TRBV12-3 or TRBV12-4 and J usage is TRBJ1-1, with a tentative D call TRBD1 (6 bases). The CDR3 is 14 amino acids. Trimming shortened V by 3 bases and J by 0 bases, and 8 bases separated the two germline ends. CDR3 DNA sequence: TGTGCCAGCAGTTTGGACAGTTTGAACACTGAAGCTTTCTTT. This sequence encodes CASSLDSLNTEAFF.

This clonotype was recorded at least ten times. The chain is built from TRBV20-1 and TRBJ1-1; TRBD1 is a possible D gene (5 bases). The germline V gene has CDR1 DFQATT and CDR2 SNEGSKA (reference sequence). CDR3 length: 11 residues. The CDR3, as DNA: TGCACCAAAGGACGGGGGGCTGAAGCTTTCTTT. It translates to CTKGRGAEAFF.

This rearrangement joins TRBV9 to TRBJ2-7, with no clear D. Germline CDR1 is SGDLS and CDR2 is YYNGEE. The CDR3 covers 14 residues. V lost 4 bases and J lost 3, with 14 bases in between. The CDR3 loop reads CASSPFGFDYEQYF. Written as DNA, the CDR3 is TGTGCCAGCAGCCCCTTCGGATTCGACTACGAGCAGTACTTC.

This clonotype was counted ten times or more. The chain combines TRBV12-3 or TRBV12-4 with TRBJ2-1; no reliable D call. Trimming stripped 5 bases from V and 0 bases from J, with 11 bases between. CDR3 length: 15 residues. This chain's CDR3 is CASSPRTFSYNEQFF. Written as DNA, the CDR3 is TGTGCCAGCAGTCCCCGGACGTTCTCCTACAATGAGCAGTTCTTC.

This clonotype was observed at least ten times. The J gene is TRBJ1-1, the V gene TRBV29-1, with D uncertain. There are 14 residues in the CDR3. Germline assignment: CDR1 SQVTM and CDR2 ANQGSEA. Trimming pared 7 bases from V and 0 bases from J, leaving 15 bases between. The CDR3 nucleotides are TGCAGCGCCCATCCGACGAGGCTGAACACTGAAGCTTTCTTT. It specifies CSAHPTRLNTEAFF.

This clonotype has a count of ten or more. The rearrangement joins TRBV5-1 to TRBJ1-2; TRBD1 might be the D (6 bases). The V and J ends lost 6 bases and 7 bases respectively, with 25 bases between them. The CDR3 runs to 16 residues. The germline gives CDR1 SGHRS, CDR2 YFSETQ. The CDR3 DNA reads as TGCGCCAGCACCCATAGAACAGGGCTGGGGGATTTTGGCTACACCTTC. Translation: CASTHRTGLGDFGYTF.

The sample holds many counts of this clonotype. The rearrangement uses TRBV2 and TRBJ1-6, with no clear D. The V gene's germline CDR1 is SNHLY and CDR2 FYNNEI. V lost 2 bases to trimming and J lost 7 bases, with 12 bases between them. The CDR3 has 15 residues. The CDR3 reads CASSESGNGNSPLHF. CDR3 DNA sequence: TGTGCCAGCAGTGAATCGGGGAATGGGAATTCACCCCTCCACTTT. Full variable domain (remainder filled in from reference TRBV2 and TRBJ1-6): EPEVTQTPSHQVTQMGQEVILRCVPISNHLYFYWYRQILGQKVEFLVSFYNNEISEKSEIFDDQFSVERPDGSNFTLKIRSTKLEDSAMYFCASSESGNGNSPLHFGNGTRLTVT.

This clonotype was observed a handful of times. The chain recombines TRBV20-1 with TRBJ1-4; weak D call: TRBD1 (6 bases). The CDR3 consists of 15 residues. V lost 3 bases to trimming and J lost 3 bases, with 14 bases between them. Looked up from germline, CDR1 is DFQATT and CDR2 is SNEGSKA (reference sequence). The DNA of the CDR3 is TGCAGTGCTAGGGACGCAAAGGGGGCTAATGAAAAACTGTTTTTT. This encodes CSARDAKGANEKLFF.

This clonotype has ten or more counts. Written as DNA, the CDR3 is TGTGCCAGCAGTTACTCGCCAGGGTTGACAGATACGCAGTATTTT. Its translation is CASSYSPGLTDTQYF. This chain connects TRBV6-5 to TRBJ2-3; tentative D call: TRBD1 (5 bases). Trimming shortened V by 0 bases and J by 3 bases, and 10 bases separated the two germline ends. CDR3 length: 15 amino acids. Germline V gives CDR1 MNHEY, CDR2 SVGAGI.

This clonotype was seen many times. The chain links TRBV6-1 to TRBJ1-5; TRBD1 matches at 7 bases. Trimming removed 5 bases from V and 6 bases from J; junction bases left unmatched: 7. The germline CDR1 and CDR2 sequences are MNHNS and SASEGT. CDR3 length equals 14 residues. Here the CDR3 reads CASSKTGVGQPQHF. The CDR3 DNA reads TGTGCCAGCAGTAAAACAGGGGTCGGTCAGCCCCAGCATTTT.